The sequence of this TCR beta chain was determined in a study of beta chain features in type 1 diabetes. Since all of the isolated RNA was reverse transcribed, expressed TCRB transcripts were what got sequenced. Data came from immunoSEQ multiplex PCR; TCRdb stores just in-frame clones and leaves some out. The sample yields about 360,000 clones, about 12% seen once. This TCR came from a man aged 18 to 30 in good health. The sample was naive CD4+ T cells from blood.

CDR3 nucleotide sequence: TGTGCCAGCAGCTTCAGCGGGAGGAGGACAGATACGCAGTATTTT. It is translated as CASSFSGRRTDTQYF. The V and J genes are TRBV11-3 and TRBJ2-3; 9 nucleotides line up with TRBD2. CDR3 length: 15 residues. The germline CDR1 and CDR2 sequences are SGHNT and YENEEA. The V gene end was trimmed by 3 bases and the J gene end by 3 bases; junction bases not matched to a gene: 4.